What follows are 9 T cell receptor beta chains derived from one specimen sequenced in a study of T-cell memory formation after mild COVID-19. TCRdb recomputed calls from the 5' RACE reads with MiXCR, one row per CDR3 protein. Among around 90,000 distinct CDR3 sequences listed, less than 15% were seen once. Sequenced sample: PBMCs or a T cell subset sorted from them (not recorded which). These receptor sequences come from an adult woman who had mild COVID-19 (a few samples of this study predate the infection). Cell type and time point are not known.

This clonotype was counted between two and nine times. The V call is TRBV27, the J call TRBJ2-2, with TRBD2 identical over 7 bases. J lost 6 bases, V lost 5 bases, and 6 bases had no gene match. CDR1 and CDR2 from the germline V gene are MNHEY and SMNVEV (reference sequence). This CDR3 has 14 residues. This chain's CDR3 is CASSPGRGAGELFF. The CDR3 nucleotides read TGTGCCAGCAGTCCAGGGAGGGGCGCCGGGGAGCTGTTTTTT.

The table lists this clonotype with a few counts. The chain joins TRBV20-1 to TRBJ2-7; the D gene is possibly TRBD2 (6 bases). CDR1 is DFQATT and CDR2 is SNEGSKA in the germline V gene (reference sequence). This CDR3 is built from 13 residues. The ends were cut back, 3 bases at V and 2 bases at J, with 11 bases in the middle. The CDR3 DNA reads TGCAGTGCTAGCCGGCGGGATCCCTACGAGCAGTACTTC. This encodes CSASRRDPYEQYF.

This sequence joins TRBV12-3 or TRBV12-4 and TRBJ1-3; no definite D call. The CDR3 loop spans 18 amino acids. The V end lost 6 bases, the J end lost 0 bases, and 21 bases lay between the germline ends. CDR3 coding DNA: TGTGCCAGCAGCCCTGGCCGGGAGGCTATCTTCTCTGGAAACACCATATATTTT. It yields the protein CASSPGREAIFSGNTIYF.

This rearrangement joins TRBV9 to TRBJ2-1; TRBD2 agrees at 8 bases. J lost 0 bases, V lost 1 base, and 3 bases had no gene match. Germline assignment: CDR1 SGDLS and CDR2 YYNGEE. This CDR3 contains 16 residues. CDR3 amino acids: CASSVPSGSSYNEQFF. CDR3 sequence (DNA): TGTGCCAGCAGCGTACCCAGCGGGAGCTCCTACAATGAGCAGTTCTTC. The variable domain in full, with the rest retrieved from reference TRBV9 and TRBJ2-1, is DSGVTQTPKHLITATGQRVTLRCSPRSGDLSVYWYQQSLDQGLQFLIQYYNGEERAKGNILERFSAQQFPDLHSELNLSSLELGDSALYFCASSVPSGSSYNEQFFGPGTRLTVL.

CDR3 DNA: TGTGCCAGCGGCGGACTAGTAAGGGTCAATGAGCAGTTCTTC. Its translation is CASGGLVRVNEQFF. The chain couples TRBV7-9 to TRBJ2-1; 7 positions agree with TRBD2. V was clipped by 8 bases and J by 6 bases; unmatched bases: 10. The CDR3 covers 14 residues. Germline CDR1 is SEHNR and CDR2 is FQNEAQ (reference sequence).

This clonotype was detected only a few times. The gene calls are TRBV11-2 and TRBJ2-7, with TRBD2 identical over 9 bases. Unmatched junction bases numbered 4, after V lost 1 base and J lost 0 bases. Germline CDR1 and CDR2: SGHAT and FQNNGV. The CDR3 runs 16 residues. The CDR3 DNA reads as TGTGCCAGCAGCTTAGTCCTAGCGGGACTCTCCTACGAGCAGTACTTC. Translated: CASSLVLAGLSYEQYF.

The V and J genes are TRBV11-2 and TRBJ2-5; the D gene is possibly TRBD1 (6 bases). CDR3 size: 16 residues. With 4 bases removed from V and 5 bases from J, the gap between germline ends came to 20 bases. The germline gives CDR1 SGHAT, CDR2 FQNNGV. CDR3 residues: CASSSGTSTYRETQYF. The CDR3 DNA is TGTGCCAGCAGCTCTGGGACATCAACCTACCGGGAGACCCAGTACTTC. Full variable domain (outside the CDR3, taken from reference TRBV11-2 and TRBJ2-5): EAGVAQSPRYKIIEKRQSVAFWCNPISGHATLYWYQQILGQGPKLLIQFQNNGVVDDSQLPKDRFSAERLKGVDSTLKIQPAKLEDSAVYLCASSSGTSTYRETQYFGPGTRLLVL.

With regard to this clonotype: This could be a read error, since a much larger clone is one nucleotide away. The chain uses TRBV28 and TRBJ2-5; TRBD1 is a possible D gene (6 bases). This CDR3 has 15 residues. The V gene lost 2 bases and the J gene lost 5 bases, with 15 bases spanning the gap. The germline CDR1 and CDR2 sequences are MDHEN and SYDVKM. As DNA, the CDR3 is TGTGCCAGCAGTTTAGACCGACAGGTAGTGGAGACCCAGTACTTC. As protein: CASSLDRQVVETQYF.

The DNA of the CDR3 is TGCAGTGCTAGAGATATATCCGGGGGAAACACTGAAGCTTTCTTT. The encoded protein is CSARDISGGNTEAFF. The V and J genes are TRBV20-1 and TRBJ1-1; maybe TRBD1 (5 bases). Germline V gene data show CDR1 as DFQATT and CDR2 as SNEGSKA (reference sequence). Trimming took 0 bases from V and 2 from J, leaving 13 bases between them. The CDR3 sequence is 15 residues long.